This T cell receptor (beta chain) was sequenced in a study of Graves' ophthalmopathy and Graves' hyperthyroidism. The study's findings and limits: The majority of expanded thyroid clonotypes above 0.001 frequency also occurred in blood.

A note on this clonotype: Antigen unknown.

Trimming took off 4 bases at V and 2 bases at J, with 7 bases between the two ends. This CDR3 has 13 amino acids. Germline-derived CDR1 and CDR2 are KGHDR and SFDVKD. Investigators amplified TCR beta CDR3 regions from RNA transcripts. An initial RT-PCR round employing HTBI primers preceded a second-round multiplex PCR. From the multiplex PCR reads, TCRdb called clonotypes with MiXCR, one entry per CDR3 protein. Of about 640,000 distinct CDR3 sequences in the sample, roughly two fifths were seen once. The source material was peripheral blood. The chain recombines TRBV24-1 with TRBJ1-2, with D perhaps matching TRBD1 (6 bases). This receptor was taken from an adult man with Graves' ophthalmopathy. The chain's CDR3 is CATSDQGNYGYTF. The CDR3 DNA reads as TGTGCCACCAGTGACCAGGGGAACTATGGCTACACCTTC.